This TCR beta chain stems from a study of T-cell reconstitution after alpha-beta-depleted transplantation in children. Broader study findings: Counts and diversity of T cells one year after transplant came mostly from newly produced T cells. From surviving recipient T cells and thymic progenitors came the high day-60 TCRbeta diversity observed in some patients.

There are many counts of this clonotype. The target antigen is unknown. V lost 1 base to trimming and J lost 2 bases, with 11 bases between them. There are 15 residues in the CDR3. CDR1 is DFQATT and CDR2 is SNEGSKA in the germline V gene (reference sequence). TCRbeta library construction was performed incorporating unique molecular identifiers. TCRdb reprocessed the PCR reads with MiXCR, giving one entry per CDR3 protein. The table shows nearly 200,000 distinct CDR3 sequences, with roughly 6.3% occurring only once. Sample: PBMCs, taken before TCRalphabeta/CD19-depleted stem cell transplant. V gene TRBV20-1 combines with J gene TRBJ2-2, with D possibly matching TRBD1 (6 bases). The sequence derives from a girl in the first two years of life with combined immunodeficiency, due to receive a stem cell transplant. The CDR3 coding sequence is TGCAGTGCTAGAGGGACAGAAATAAACACCGGGGAGCTGTTTTTT. Encoded protein: CSARGTEINTGELFF.